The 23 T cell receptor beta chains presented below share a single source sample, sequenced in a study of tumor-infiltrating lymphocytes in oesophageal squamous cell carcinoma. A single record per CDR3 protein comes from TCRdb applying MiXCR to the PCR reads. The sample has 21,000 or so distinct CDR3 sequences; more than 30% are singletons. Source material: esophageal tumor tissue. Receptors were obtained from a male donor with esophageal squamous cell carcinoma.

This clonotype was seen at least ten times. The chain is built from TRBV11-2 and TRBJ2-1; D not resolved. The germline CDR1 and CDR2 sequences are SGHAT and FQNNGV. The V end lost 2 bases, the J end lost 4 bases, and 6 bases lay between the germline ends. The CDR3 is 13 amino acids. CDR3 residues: CASSLTPYNEQFF. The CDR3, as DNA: TGTGCCAGCAGCTTAACCCCTTACAATGAGCAGTTCTTC.

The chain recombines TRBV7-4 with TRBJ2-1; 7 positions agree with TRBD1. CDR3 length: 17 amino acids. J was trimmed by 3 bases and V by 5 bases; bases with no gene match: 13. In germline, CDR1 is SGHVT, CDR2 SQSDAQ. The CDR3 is CASSLHKTGLIYNEQFF. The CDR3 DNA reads TGTGCCAGCAGCCTTCACAAGACAGGGCTCATCTACAATGAGCAGTTCTTC. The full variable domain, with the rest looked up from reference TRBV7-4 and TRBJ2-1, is GAGVSQSPRYKVAKRGRDVALRCDSISGHVTLYWYRQTLGQGSEVLTYSQSDAQRDKSGRPSGRFSAERPERSVSTLKIQRTEQGDSAVYLCASSLHKTGLIYNEQFFGPGTRLTVL.

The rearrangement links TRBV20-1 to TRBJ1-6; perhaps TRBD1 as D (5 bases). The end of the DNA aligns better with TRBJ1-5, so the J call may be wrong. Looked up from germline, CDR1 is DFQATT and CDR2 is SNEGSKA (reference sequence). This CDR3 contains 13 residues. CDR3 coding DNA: TGCAGTGCTAGTCGACAGAACAATCAGCCCCAGCATTTT. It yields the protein CSASRQNNQPQHF.

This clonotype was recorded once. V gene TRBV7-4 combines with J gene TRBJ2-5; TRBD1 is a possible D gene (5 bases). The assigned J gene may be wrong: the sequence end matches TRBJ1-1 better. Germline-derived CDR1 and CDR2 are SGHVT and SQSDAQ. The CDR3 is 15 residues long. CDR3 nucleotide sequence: TGTGCCAGCACCTCAGGCGGGGGTCGGGGGGCTGAAGCTTTCTTT. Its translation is CASTSGGGRGAEAFF.

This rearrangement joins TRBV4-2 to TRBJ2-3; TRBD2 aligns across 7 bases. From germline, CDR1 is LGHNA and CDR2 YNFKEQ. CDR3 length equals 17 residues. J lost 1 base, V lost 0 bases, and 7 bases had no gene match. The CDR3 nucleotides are TGTGCCAGCAGCCAAGATTCGGGGGGAGGTGGCACAGATACGCAGTATTTT. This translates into CASSQDSGGGGTDTQYF.

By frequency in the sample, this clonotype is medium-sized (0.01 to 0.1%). The CDR3 protein is CASSYSAGNGYTF. The CDR3 nucleotides are TGTGCCAGCAGTTACTCTGCAGGGAATGGCTACACCTTC. The chain has TRBV6-6 and TRBJ1-2; TRBD1 might be the D (5 bases). The V and J ends lost 0 bases and 6 bases respectively, with 8 bases between them. There are 13 residues in the CDR3. Germline values: CDR1 MNHNY, CDR2 SVGAGI (reference sequence).

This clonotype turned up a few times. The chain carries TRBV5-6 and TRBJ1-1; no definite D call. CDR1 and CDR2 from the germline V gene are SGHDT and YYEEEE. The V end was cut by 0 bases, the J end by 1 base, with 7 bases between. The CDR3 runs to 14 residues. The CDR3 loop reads CASSLGARNTEAFF. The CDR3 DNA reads TGTGCCAGCAGCTTGGGGGCGCGGAACACTGAAGCTTTCTTT.

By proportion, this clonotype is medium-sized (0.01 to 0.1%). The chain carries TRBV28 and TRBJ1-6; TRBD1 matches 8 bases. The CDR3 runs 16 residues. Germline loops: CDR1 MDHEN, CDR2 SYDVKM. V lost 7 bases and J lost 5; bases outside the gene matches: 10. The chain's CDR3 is CASTSRTGLHNSPLHF. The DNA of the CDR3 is TGTGCCAGCACCTCCCGGACAGGGCTGCATAATTCACCCCTCCACTTT.

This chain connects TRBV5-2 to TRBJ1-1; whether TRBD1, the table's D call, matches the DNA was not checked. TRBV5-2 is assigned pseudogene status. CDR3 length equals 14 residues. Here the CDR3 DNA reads TGTGCCAGCAGCAGAGGGACAGGGAACACTGAAGCTTTCTTT. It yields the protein CASSRGTGNTEAFF.

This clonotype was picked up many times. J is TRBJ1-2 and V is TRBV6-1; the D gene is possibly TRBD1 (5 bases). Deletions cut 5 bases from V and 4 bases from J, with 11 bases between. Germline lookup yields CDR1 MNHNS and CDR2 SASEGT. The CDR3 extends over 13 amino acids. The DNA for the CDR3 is TGTGCCAGCAGTTTGGGGGGGATCTATGGCTACACCTTC. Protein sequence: CASSLGGIYGYTF.

CDR3 nucleotide sequence: TGTGCCAGCAGCTTGGAACAGGGGGCGAATGAGCAGTTCTTC. It encodes CASSLEQGANEQFF. V and J are TRBV7-4 and TRBJ2-5; 9 positions agree with TRBD1. The J call may not be correct, given that the DNA end is closer to TRBJ2-1. Germline V gene sequence: CDR1 SGHVT, CDR2 SQSDAQ. This CDR3 comprises 14 residues.

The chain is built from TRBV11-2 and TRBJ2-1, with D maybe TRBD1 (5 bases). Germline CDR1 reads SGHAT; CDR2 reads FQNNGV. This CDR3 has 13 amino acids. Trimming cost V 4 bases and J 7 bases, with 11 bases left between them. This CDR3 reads CASSSAPGNEQFF. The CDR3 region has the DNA TGTGCCAGCAGCTCAGCCCCAGGGAATGAGCAGTTCTTC.

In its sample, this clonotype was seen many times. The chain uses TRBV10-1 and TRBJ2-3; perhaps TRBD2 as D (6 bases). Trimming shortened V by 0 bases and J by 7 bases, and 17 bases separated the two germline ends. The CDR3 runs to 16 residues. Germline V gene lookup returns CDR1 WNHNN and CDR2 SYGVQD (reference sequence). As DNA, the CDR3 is TGCGCCAGCAGTGAGTCGCGGGATTACACAGATCATACGCAGTATTTT. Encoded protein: CASSESRDYTDHTQYF.

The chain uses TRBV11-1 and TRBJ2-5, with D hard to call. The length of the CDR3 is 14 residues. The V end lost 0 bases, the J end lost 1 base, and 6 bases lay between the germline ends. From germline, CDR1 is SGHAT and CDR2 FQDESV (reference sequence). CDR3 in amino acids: CASSLAHLQETQYF. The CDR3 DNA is TGTGCCAGCAGCTTAGCACACCTCCAAGAGACCCAGTACTTC.

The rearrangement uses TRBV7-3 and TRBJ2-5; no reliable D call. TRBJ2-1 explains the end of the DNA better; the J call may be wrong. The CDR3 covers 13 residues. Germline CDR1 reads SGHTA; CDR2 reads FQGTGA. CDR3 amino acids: CASSESQYNEQFF. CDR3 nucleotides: TGTGCCAGCAGCGAAAGTCAGTACAATGAGCAGTTCTTC.

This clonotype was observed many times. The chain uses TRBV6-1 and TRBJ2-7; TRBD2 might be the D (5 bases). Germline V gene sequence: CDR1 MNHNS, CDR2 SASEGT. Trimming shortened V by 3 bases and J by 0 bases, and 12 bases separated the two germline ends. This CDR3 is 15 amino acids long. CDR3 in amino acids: CASSDGRGSSYEQYF. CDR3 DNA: TGTGCCAGCAGTGACGGACGGGGAAGCTCCTACGAGCAGTACTTC.

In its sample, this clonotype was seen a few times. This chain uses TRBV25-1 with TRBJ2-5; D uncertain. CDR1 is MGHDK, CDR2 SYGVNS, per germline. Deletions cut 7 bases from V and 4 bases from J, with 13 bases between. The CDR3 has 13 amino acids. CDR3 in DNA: TGTGCCAGCAATATGGGGTCGGCAGAGACCCAGTACTTC. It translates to CASNMGSAETQYF.

DNA for the CDR3: TGTGCCGCGTTCAAGACGGGTTACGAGCAGTACTTC. It is translated as CAAFKTGYEQYF. This sequence joins TRBV6-1 and TRBJ2-1; no clear D. The DNA end lines up better with TRBJ2-7; the J call may be wrong. This CDR3 spans 12 amino acids. Germline V gene sequence: CDR1 MNHNS, CDR2 SASEGT.

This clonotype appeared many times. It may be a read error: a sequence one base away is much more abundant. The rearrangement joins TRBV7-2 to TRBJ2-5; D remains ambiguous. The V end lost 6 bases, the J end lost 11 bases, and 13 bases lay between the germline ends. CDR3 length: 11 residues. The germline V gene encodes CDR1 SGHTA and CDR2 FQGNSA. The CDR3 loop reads CASRDANEQYF. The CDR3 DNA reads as TGTGCCAGCAGGGATGCAAATGAGCAGTACTTC.

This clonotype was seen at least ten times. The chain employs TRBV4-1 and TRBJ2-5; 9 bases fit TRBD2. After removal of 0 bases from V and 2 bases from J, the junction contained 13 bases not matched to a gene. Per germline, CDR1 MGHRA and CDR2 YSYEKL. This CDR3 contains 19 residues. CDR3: CASSQEGRMLAGRQETQYF. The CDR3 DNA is TGCGCCAGCAGCCAAGAAGGGAGAATGCTAGCGGGAAGGCAAGAGACCCAGTACTTC.

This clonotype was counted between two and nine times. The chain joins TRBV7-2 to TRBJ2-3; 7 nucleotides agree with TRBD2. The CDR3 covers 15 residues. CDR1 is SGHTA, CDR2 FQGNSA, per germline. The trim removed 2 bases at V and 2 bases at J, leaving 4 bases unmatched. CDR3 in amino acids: CASSLSSGYTDTQYF. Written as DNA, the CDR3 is TGTGCCAGCAGCTTAAGTAGCGGGTACACAGATACGCAGTATTTT. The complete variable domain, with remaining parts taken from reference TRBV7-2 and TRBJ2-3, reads GAGVSQSPSNKVTEKGKDVELRCDPISGHTALYWYRQSLGQGLEFLIYFQGNSAPDKSGLPSDRFSAERTGGSVSTLTIQRTQQEDSAVYLCASSLSSGYTDTQYFGPGTRLTVL.

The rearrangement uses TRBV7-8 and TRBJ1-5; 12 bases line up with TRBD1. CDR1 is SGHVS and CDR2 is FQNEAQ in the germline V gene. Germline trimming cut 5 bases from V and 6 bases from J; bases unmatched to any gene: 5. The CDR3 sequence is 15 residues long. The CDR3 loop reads CASSGGTGGLQPQHF. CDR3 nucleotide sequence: TGTGCCAGCAGCGGAGGGACAGGGGGCCTTCAGCCCCAGCATTTT.

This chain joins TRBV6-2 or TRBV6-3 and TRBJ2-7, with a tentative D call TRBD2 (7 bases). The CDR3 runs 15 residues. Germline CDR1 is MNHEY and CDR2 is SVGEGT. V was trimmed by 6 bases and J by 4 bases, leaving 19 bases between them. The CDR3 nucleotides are TGTGCCAGCAGGAAAGGGGGGGAGGCCCTTTACGAGCAGTACTTC. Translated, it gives CASRKGGEALYEQYF.